This T cell receptor beta chain derives from a study of metastatic and nonmetastatic thyroid tumors. The wider study: Across peripheral blood and tumor or nodule tissue samples taken from malignant and benign thyroid patients, the repertoires were compared with one another. Study-wide points: The study reportedly found significantly higher TCR beta diversity in malignant thyroid tumors than benign nodules, in blood and tumor.

Each patient came to thyroid surgery without any prior treatment (of any kind). Per the germline V gene, CDR1 is SGHAT and CDR2 is FQNNGV. V was pared by 1 base and J by 5 bases, with 12 bases between. The CDR3 is made up of 14 amino acids. By proportion, this clone is medium-sized. Its target is not known. TCRdb reassembled clones from the PCR reads with MiXCR. The sample includes 15,000 to 18,000 clones, over 20% of them seen just once. The specimen sequenced was tumor tissue. The source is a female donor with papillary thyroid cancer or a benign thyroid nodule (not recorded which). Some clones in this sample may be carry-over from other donors' samples. The chain uses TRBV11-2 and TRBJ2-7, with D perhaps assigned TRBD1 or TRBD2 (7 bases each). Here the CDR3 DNA reads TGTGCCAGCAGCTTAGGGGAGGGGGCGCACGAGCAGTACTTC. Encoded protein: CASSLGEGAHEQYF.